The TCR beta chain described here comes from a study of shared T cell receptors in the human thymus. Comment on this clone: Other DNA sequences from this sample encode an identical CDR3 as well.

Germline V gives CDR1 SGHTA, CDR2 FQGNSA. The CDR3 contains 14 residues. Trimming removed 1 base from V and 2 bases from J; junction bases left unmatched: 2. Libraries were prepared by immunoSEQ multiplex PCR; TCRdb keeps only in-frame clonotypes and omits some of them. The sample contains some 700,000 clones, over 75% of which appear only once. This sample was also put to use in a study of human thymus T cells. Per that paper: Donors were healthy Finnish babies undergoing corrective operations for congenital heart defects. It was from resections taken during corrective heart surgery that the thymus tissue came. Apparent bias marked the V and J gene usage of thymic and blood repertoires. Related research described strongly overlapping thymic repertoires in unrelated people.

The material sequenced was thymocytes. The V and J genes are TRBV7-2 and TRBJ2-7; the match to TRBD1 covers 7 bases. The clonotype was recovered from a boy under two years old with a congenital heart defect. CDR3 residues: CASSLGQGAYEQYF. The CDR3 DNA follows: TGTGCCAGCAGCTTAGGGCAGGGGGCCTACGAGCAGTACTTC.